Listed below are T cell receptor beta chains from one sample, sequenced in a study of OX40 agonist ivuxolimab in advanced cancers. Using immunoSEQ multiplex PCR, the repertoire was profiled, and TCRdb retains in-frame clones only, with some absent. The repertoire holds tens of thousands of clones, 75% to 90% seen once, with approximately 30% in the top ten. The sample in question was CD4+ or CD8+ T cells sorted from blood, obtained in a trial of the OX40 agonist ivuxolimab. All receptors derive from an adult with an advanced solid tumor such as melanoma, head and neck, liver or kidney cancer. The CDR3 runs from the conserved cysteine through the conserved F or W. The D gene is left open where the match is weak. The listing skips clone size in some rows; elsewhere it reads once, few, many or a size class.

clone_size: once; v_call: TRBV5-6; d_call: -; j_call: TRBJ2-5; cdr3_nt: TGTGCCAGCAGCAAAGGACAGACGGCGGAGGAGACCCAGTACTTC; cdr3_aa: CASSKGQTAEETQYF
clone_size: -; v_call: TRBV9; d_call: -; j_call: TRBJ2-1; cdr3_nt: TGTGCCAGCAGCGTAGCATTTGGCGTCAGCTCCTACAATGAGCAGTTCTTC; cdr3_aa: CASSVAFGVSSYNEQFF
clone_size: -; v_call: TRBV4-1; d_call: -; j_call: TRBJ1-5; cdr3_nt: TGCGCCAGCAGCTCATGGGGTGGTTCTCAGCCCCAGCATTTT; cdr3_aa: CASSSWGGSQPQHF
clone_size: few; v_call: TRBV6-4; d_call: TRBD1; j_call: TRBJ2-2; cdr3_nt: TGTGCCAGCAGTCGGTCCGGGACAGGGGCGAACACCGGGGAGCTGTTTTTT; cdr3_aa: CASSRSGTGANTGELFF
clone_size: -; v_call: TRBV4-1; d_call: -; j_call: TRBJ1-1; cdr3_nt: TGCGCCAGCAGCCAAGATGTGGGGGCTGGGACTGAAGCTTTCTTT; cdr3_aa: CASSQDVGAGTEAFF
clone_size: -; v_call: TRBV28; d_call: -; j_call: TRBJ2-1; cdr3_nt: TGTGCCAGCAGTTTTTCGGGACTGGAGAGCTCCTACAATGAGCAGTTCTTC; cdr3_aa: CASSFSGLESSYNEQFF
clone_size: -; v_call: TRBV28; d_call: -; j_call: TRBJ1-1; cdr3_nt: TGTGCCAGCACCCCTAAGGAGGGGGTGAACACTGAAGCTTTCTTT; cdr3_aa: CASTPKEGVNTEAFF
clone_size: -; v_call: TRBV30; d_call: -; j_call: TRBJ2-1; cdr3_nt: TGTGCCTGGAGCCAGGGTCTCTACAATGAGCAGTTCTTC; cdr3_aa: CAWSQGLYNEQFF
clone_size: -; v_call: TRBV7-2; d_call: TRBD2; j_call: TRBJ2-7; cdr3_nt: TGTGCCAGCAGCCCGAAACTAGCGGGAGCCTACGAGCAGTACTTC; cdr3_aa: CASSPKLAGAYEQYF
clone_size: -; v_call: TRBV9; d_call: TRBD1; j_call: TRBJ2-7; cdr3_nt: TGTGCCAGCAGCGACAGGGGGCGTGAGCAGTACTTC; cdr3_aa: CASSDRGREQYF
clone_size: -; v_call: TRBV11-2; d_call: TRBD2; j_call: TRBJ2-7; cdr3_nt: TGTGCCAGCAGCTATGGGGAGGGTCGCGGGCAGTACTTC; cdr3_aa: CASSYGEGRGQYF
clone_size: -; v_call: TRBV13; d_call: -; j_call: TRBJ1-5; cdr3_nt: TGTGCCAGCAGTCTAGGGGGGAGCAATCAGCCCCAGCATTTT; cdr3_aa: CASSLGGSNQPQHF
clone_size: -; v_call: TRBV5-6; d_call: -; j_call: TRBJ2-5; cdr3_nt: TGTGCCAGCAGCTTGGAACGGGACTTCCGCCCAGAGACCCAGTACTTC; cdr3_aa: CASSLERDFRPETQYF
clone_size: -; v_call: TRBV5-1; d_call: TRBD2; j_call: TRBJ2-7; cdr3_nt: TGCGCCAGCAGTTGGCTAGCGGGAAACTACGAGCAGTACTTC; cdr3_aa: CASSWLAGNYEQYF
clone_size: -; v_call: TRBV13; d_call: -; j_call: TRBJ2-7; cdr3_nt: TGTGCCAGCAGAGCGGGACAGTCGATCTACGAGCAGTACTTC; cdr3_aa: CASRAGQSIYEQYF
clone_size: few; v_call: TRBV15; d_call: TRBD2; j_call: TRBJ2-7; cdr3_nt: TGTGCCACCAGCAGAGATCAACCGGCGGGAGAAGGCGAGCAGTACTTC; cdr3_aa: CATSRDQPAGEGEQYF
clone_size: -; v_call: TRBV9; d_call: -; j_call: TRBJ1-1; cdr3_nt: TGTGCCAGCAGCGCCCTGGCGGGAACTGAAGCTTTCTTT; cdr3_aa: CASSALAGTEAFF
clone_size: -; v_call: TRBV27; d_call: -; j_call: TRBJ1-5; cdr3_nt: TGTGCCAGCAGTTTATCAGGGGTCCATCAGCCCCAGCATTTT; cdr3_aa: CASSLSGVHQPQHF
clone_size: -; v_call: TRBV29-1; d_call: -; j_call: TRBJ2-1; cdr3_nt: TGCAGCGTTGAACCGGCAGGGGCTGCGGTCTTC; cdr3_aa: CSVEPAGAAVF
clone_size: -; v_call: TRBV10-3; d_call: TRBD2; j_call: TRBJ2-3; cdr3_nt: TGTGCCATCAGTGAGTCGGAGGGTAATAGCGGGAGGGACGGCACAGATACGCAGTATTTT; cdr3_aa: CAISESEGNSGRDGTDTQYF